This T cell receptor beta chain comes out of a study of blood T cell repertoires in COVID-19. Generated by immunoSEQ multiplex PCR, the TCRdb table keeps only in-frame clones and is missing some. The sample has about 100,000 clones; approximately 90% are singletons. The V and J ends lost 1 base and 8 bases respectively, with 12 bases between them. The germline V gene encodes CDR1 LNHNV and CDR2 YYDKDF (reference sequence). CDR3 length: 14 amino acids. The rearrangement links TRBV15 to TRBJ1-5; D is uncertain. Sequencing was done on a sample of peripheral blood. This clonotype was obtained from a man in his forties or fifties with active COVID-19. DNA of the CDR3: TGTGCCACCAGCAGAGCGGCAGCGTACAAGCCCCAGCATTTT. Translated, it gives CATSRAAAYKPQHF.